This T cell receptor (beta chain) was identified during a study of OX40 agonist ivuxolimab in advanced cancers. Study as a whole: It was permissible to have had prior anti-PD-1, anti-PD-L1 or anti-CTLA-4 therapy, and over 35% had some.

Trimming pared 8 bases from V and 7 bases from J, leaving 12 bases between. The CDR3 runs 12 residues. The germline V gene has CDR1 MNHNY and CDR2 SVGAGI (reference sequence). Sequencing was performed with immunoSEQ multiplex PCR; in TCRdb, only in-frame clones are kept and a portion is missing. The sample holds about 150,000 clones, around 94% seen once. Remarks on this clone: Other DNA sequences in this specimen translate into the identical CDR3.

This sample comprised CD4+ or CD8+ T cells sorted from blood, obtained in a trial of the OX40 agonist ivuxolimab. This receptor was taken from an adult with an advanced solid tumor such as melanoma, head and neck, liver or kidney cancer. The chain combines TRBV6-6 with TRBJ2-4; D uncertain. Here the CDR3 reads CASRPPSNIQYF. The CDR3 nucleotides read TGTGCCAGCCGCCCCCCCAGCAACATTCAGTACTTC.